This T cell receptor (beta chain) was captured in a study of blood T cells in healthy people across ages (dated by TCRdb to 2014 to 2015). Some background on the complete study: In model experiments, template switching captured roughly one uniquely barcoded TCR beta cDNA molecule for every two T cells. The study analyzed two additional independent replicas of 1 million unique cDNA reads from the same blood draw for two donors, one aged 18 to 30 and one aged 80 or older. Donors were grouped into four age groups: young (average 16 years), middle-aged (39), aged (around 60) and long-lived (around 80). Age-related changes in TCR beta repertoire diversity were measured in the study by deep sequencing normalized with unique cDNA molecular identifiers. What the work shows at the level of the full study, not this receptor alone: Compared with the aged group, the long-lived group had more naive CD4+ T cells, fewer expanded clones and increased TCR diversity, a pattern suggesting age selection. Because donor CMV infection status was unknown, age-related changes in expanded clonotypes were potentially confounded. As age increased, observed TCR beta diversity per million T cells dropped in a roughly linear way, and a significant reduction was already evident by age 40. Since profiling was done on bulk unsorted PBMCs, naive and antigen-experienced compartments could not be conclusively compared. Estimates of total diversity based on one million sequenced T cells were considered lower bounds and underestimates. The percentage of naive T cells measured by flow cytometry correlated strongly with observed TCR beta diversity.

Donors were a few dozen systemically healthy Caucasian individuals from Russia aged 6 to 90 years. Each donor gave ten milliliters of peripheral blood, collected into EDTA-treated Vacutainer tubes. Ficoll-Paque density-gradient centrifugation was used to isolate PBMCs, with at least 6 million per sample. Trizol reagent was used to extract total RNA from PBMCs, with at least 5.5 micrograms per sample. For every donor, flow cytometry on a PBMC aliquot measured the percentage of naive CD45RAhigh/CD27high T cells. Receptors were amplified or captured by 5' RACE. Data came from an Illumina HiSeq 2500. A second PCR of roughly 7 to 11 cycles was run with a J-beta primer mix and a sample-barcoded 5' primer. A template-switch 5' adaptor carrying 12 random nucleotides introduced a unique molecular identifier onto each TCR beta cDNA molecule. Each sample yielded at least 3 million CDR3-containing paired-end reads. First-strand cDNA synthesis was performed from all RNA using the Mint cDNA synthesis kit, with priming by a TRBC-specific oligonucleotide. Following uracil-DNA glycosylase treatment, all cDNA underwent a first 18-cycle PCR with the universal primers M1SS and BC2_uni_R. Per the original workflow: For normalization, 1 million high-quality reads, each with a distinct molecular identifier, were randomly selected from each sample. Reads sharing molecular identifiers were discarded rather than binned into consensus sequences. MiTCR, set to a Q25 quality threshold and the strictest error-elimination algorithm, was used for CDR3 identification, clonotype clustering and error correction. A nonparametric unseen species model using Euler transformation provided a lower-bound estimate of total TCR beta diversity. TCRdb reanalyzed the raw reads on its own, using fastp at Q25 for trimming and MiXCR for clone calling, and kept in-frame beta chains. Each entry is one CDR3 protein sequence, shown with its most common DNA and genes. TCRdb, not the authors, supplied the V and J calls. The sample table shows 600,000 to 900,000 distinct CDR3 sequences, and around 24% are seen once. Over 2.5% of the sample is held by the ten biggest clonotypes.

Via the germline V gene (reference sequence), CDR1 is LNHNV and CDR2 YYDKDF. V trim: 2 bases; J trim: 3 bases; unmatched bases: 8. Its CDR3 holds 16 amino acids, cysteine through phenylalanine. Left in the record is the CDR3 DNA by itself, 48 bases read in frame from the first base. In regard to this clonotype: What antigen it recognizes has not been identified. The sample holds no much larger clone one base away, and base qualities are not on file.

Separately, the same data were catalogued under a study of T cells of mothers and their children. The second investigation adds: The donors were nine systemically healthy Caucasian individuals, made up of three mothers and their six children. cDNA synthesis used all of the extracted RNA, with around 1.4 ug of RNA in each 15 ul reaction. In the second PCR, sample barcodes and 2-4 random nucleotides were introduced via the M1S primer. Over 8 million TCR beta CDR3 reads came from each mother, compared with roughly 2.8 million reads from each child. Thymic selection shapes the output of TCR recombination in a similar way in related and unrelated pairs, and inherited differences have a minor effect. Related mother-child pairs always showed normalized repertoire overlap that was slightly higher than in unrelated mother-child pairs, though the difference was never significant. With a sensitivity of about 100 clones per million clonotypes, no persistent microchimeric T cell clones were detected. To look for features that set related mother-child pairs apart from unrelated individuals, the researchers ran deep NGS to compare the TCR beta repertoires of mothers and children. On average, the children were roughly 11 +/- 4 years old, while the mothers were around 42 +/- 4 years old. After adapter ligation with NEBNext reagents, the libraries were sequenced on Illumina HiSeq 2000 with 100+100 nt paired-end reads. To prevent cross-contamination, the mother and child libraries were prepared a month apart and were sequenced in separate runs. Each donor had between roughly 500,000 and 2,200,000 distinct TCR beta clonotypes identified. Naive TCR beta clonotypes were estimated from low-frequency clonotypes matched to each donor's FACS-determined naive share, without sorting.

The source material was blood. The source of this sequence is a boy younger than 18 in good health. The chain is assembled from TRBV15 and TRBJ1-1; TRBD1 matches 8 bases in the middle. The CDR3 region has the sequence CATSRMGTGGDTEAFF. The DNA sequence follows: TGTGCCACCAGCAGAATGGGGACAGGAGGGGACACTGAAGCTTTCTTT.